This T cell receptor (beta chain) was recorded in a study of control samples from healthy donors and cancer patients. Using immunoSEQ multiplex PCR, the repertoire was profiled, and TCRdb retains in-frame clones only, with some absent. The table shows about 110,000 clones, with approximately 80% occurring only once. Per germline, CDR1 ENHRY and CDR2 SYGVKD. V was shortened by 4 bases and J by 5 bases, with 17 bases between the two germline ends. The CDR3 has 15 amino acids. Sequenced sample: blood. The receptor was isolated from a young man in good health. The chain joins TRBV10-3 to TRBJ2-5; D gene unclear. The CDR3 loop is CAISVGSSRTETQYF. The CDR3 nucleotides are TGTGCCATCAGTGTCGGATCCTCTCGAACGGAGACCCAGTACTTC.